A selection of T cell receptor beta chains follows, all from one sample in a study of T cell changes during pregnancy in multiple sclerosis. Assay used: immunoSEQ multiplex PCR; TCRdb lists only in-frame clones, some missing. Here the sample spans 50,000 to 55,000 clones, roughly 91% being singletons. The sequencing used CD4+ T cells from peripheral blood mononuclear cells, collected in the third trimester of pregnancy. The receptors come from a female donor with multiple sclerosis, enrolled in a pregnancy study. The CDR3 runs from the conserved cysteine through the conserved F or W. Each record gives: CDR3 DNA, CDR3 protein, V gene, J gene, D gene, clone size. D genes are given only for firm matches. Expanded clones get a size class; other rows say once, few or many, or leave the size out.

TGTGCCAGCAGCCCCGGTGTAGGGGCGAGCAATCAGCCCCAGCATTTT	CASSPGVGASNQPQHF	TRBV9	TRBJ1-5	-	-
TGTGCCAGCAGCCCCGGCGCGGGAGATACGCAGTATTTT	CASSPGAGDTQYF	TRBV5-4	TRBJ2-3	-	-
TGTGCCAGCAGTGAAGAACACCCCAATAGCAATCAGCCCCAGCATTTT	CASSEEHPNSNQPQHF	TRBV2	TRBJ1-5	-	-
TGTGCCAGCACCAGGGACTCCGGGAGGACTGAAGCTTTCTTT	CASTRDSGRTEAFF	TRBV5-5	TRBJ1-1	-	-
TGTGCCAGCAGCCGTGGGGGGAGCTCCTACAATGAGCAGTTCTTC	CASSRGGSSYNEQFF	TRBV9	TRBJ2-1	-	-
TGTGCCAGCAGCTTAGAGTACTTCAATCAGCCCCAGCATTTT	CASSLEYFNQPQHF	TRBV7-2	TRBJ1-5	-	-
TGCAGTGCTAGAGATGACAACGAGCAGTACTTC	CSARDDNEQYF	TRBV20-1	TRBJ2-7	-	-
TGTGCCAGCAGCCAAGCTCAACTAGCGGGGGACAATGAGCAGTTCTTC	CASSQAQLAGDNEQFF	TRBV4-2	TRBJ2-1	TRBD2	-
TGTGCCAGCAGCAGCGACAGGCACTCCTACGAGCAGTACTTC	CASSSDRHSYEQYF	TRBV7-6	TRBJ2-7	-	-
TGTGCCAGCTCGCAGGGACAGTCCGAATGGAACACCATATATTTT	CASSQGQSEWNTIYF	TRBV18	TRBJ1-3	TRBD1	-
TGTGCCAGCCGGGATCCGGGGAGGATGAACACTGAAGCTTTCTTT	CASRDPGRMNTEAFF	TRBV7-9	TRBJ1-1	-	-
TGTGCCAGCAGCCAGACTAGCGGGGGGAATCTGGAGACCCAGTACTTC	CASSQTSGGNLETQYF	TRBV13	TRBJ2-5	TRBD2	-
TGTGCCAGCAGTTACTACAGGGGGATCGATGGCTACACCTTC	CASSYYRGIDGYTF	TRBV6-5	TRBJ1-2	TRBD1	-
TGTGCCAGCCGCCCTTGGCAGGCTGCGAACACCGGGGAGCTGTTTTTT	CASRPWQAANTGELFF	TRBV27	TRBJ2-2	-	-
TGTGCCAGTAGTATAGCCCCGACAGGTTCTGGAAACACCATATATTTT	CASSIAPTGSGNTIYF	TRBV19	TRBJ1-3	-	-
TGTGCCAGCACCGGGACAGAGAACATTCAGTACTTC	CASTGTENIQYF	TRBV2	TRBJ2-4	TRBD1	-
TGTGCCAGCAGCGTGGGACTAGCGGGGGGGATTAGCACAGATACGCAGTATTTT	CASSVGLAGGISTDTQYF	TRBV9	TRBJ2-3	TRBD2	-
TGTGCCAGCAGGAGGACAGGGGAGGCCTACGAGCAGTACTTC	CASRRTGEAYEQYF	TRBV6-1	TRBJ2-7	TRBD1	-
TGTGCCAGCAGTGATAGGGACACCCTAAAGGGCACTGAAGCTTTCTTT	CASSDRDTLKGTEAFF	TRBV6-4	TRBJ1-1	-	-
TGTGCCAGCAGTGGACAGGGGGCGAGAGCTTTCTTT	CASSGQGARAFF	TRBV6-6	TRBJ1-1	TRBD1	-
TGCAGTGCGCGTCCCCGTGCTGAAGCTTTCTTT	CSARPRAEAFF	TRBV20-1	TRBJ1-1	-	once
TGTGCCAGCAGTGAACGGCTAGCGGGGGGGCCCGCCTACAATGAGCAGTTCTTC	CASSERLAGGPAYNEQFF	TRBV6-1	TRBJ2-1	TRBD2	-
TGTGCCAGCAGATCCTGGACAGATTCACCCCTCCACTTT	CASRSWTDSPLHF	TRBV2	TRBJ1-6	-	-
TGTGCCAGCAGCCCGGAGGACGGCTTGAACACTGAAGCTTTCTTT	CASSPEDGLNTEAFF	TRBV5-6	TRBJ1-1	-	-
TGTGCAACCGGGACAGGTCCCTACGAGCAGTACTTC	CATGTGPYEQYF	TRBV6-6	TRBJ2-7	TRBD1	-
TGTGCCAGCAGCTTGGCGGGGAATGAATATGGCTACACCTTC	CASSLAGNEYGYTF	TRBV7-8	TRBJ1-2	-	-
TGTGCCAGCAGGGGGGGACAGCTTAGCAATCAGCCCCAGCATTTT	CASRGGQLSNQPQHF	TRBV2	TRBJ1-5	TRBD1	-
TGTGCCAGCAGTTCCGCCTGGCAGGGGAAAGATACGCAGTATTTT	CASSSAWQGKDTQYF	TRBV27	TRBJ2-3	-	-
TGTGCCAGTAGTATCCAGGGAGGGCATGAGCAGTACTTC	CASSIQGGHEQYF	TRBV19	TRBJ2-7	TRBD2	-
TGTGCCTGGACACAGGGGATGAACACTGAAGCTTTCTTT	CAWTQGMNTEAFF	TRBV30	TRBJ1-1	TRBD1	-
TGTGCCAGCAGTGGTGACAGGGTTGGCACCGGGGAGCTGTTTTTT	CASSGDRVGTGELFF	TRBV2	TRBJ2-2	TRBD1	-
TGTGCCAGCAAGAAATACCAGGGCACTGAAGCTTTCTTT	CASKKYQGTEAFF	TRBV6-6	TRBJ1-1	-	-
TGTGCCAGCAGCTCGGGAAGGGTGAATCTGAACTATGGCTACACCTTC	CASSSGRVNLNYGYTF	TRBV11-2	TRBJ1-2	-	-
TGCGCCAGCAGCTTGGTGTCTGCGGCTAACTATGGCTACACCTTC	CASSLVSAANYGYTF	TRBV5-1	TRBJ1-2	-	-
TGTGCCAGCAGGCAGGGACAGGGGGAGAATTCACCCCTCCACTTT	CASRQGQGENSPLHF	TRBV2	TRBJ1-6	TRBD1	-
TGTGCCAGCAGCTTAGCGGGGACAGGGTTGAACGAGCAGTACTTC	CASSLAGTGLNEQYF	TRBV7-6	TRBJ2-7	TRBD1	-
TGTGCCAGCAGCGTATTAGCGGGGGGGTACAATGAGCAGTTCTTC	CASSVLAGGYNEQFF	TRBV9	TRBJ2-1	TRBD2	-
TGTGCCAGCAGCTCAGGGGGCCCGGGTCCCTACAATGAGCAGTTCTTC	CASSSGGPGPYNEQFF	TRBV28	TRBJ2-1	TRBD1	-
TGTGCCAGCAGCCCGGGGACAGGGAAGAGCCGAACCGGGGAGCTGTTTTTT	CASSPGTGKSRTGELFF	TRBV7-8	TRBJ2-2	TRBD1	once
TGTGCTAGCAGCTTAGCGGGGCCGACCTCTGGAAACACCATATATTTT	CASSLAGPTSGNTIYF	TRBV7-6	TRBJ1-3	-	-
TGTGCCAGCTCACCGGACAGGGTTCATGAAAAACTGTTTTTT	CASSPDRVHEKLFF	TRBV18	TRBJ1-4	TRBD1	-
TGTGCCACCCTGGGCGGGGTAGGTTCACCCCTCCACTTT	CATLGGVGSPLHF	TRBV2	TRBJ1-6	-	-
TGCGCCAGCAGCCAATCAGGACTAGCGGAGGGGGAGCTGTTTTTT	CASSQSGLAEGELFF	TRBV4-1	TRBJ2-2	TRBD2	-
TGTGCCAGCAGCTTAATCGTTCTGGGGGGGGGAAATGAGCAGTTCTTC	CASSLIVLGGGNEQFF	TRBV7-3	TRBJ2-1	TRBD2	-
TGTGCCAGCAAAGCCGACAGCACGTCCTACGAGCAGTACTTC	CASKADSTSYEQYF	TRBV2	TRBJ2-7	-	-
TGTGCCAGCAGCCAGGGACAGGGCGATCAGCCCCAGCATTTT	CASSQGQGDQPQHF	TRBV5-4	TRBJ1-5	TRBD1	-
TGTGCCACCAGCGACAGAGTCTCTGGAAACACCATATATTTT	CATSDRVSGNTIYF	TRBV15	TRBJ1-3	-	-
TGTGCCAGCAACAAAATTCAGGGCTTGGTAGAGACCCAGTACTTC	CASNKIQGLVETQYF	TRBV7-9	TRBJ2-5	-	-
TGTGCCAGTAGCGGGACAGGGATCCTCGGTTATGGCTACACCTTC	CASSGTGILGYGYTF	TRBV19	TRBJ1-2	TRBD1	-
TGTGCCAGCTCACCCCCGTCGGTGAACACCGGGGAGCTGTTTTTT	CASSPPSVNTGELFF	TRBV18	TRBJ2-2	-	-
TGCGCCAGCAGTCTAACAGGGCGGGAGACCCAGTACTTC	CASSLTGRETQYF	TRBV10-2	TRBJ2-5	-	-
TGTGAGCGGGGGGATGTGGACCAAGAGACCCAGTACTTC	CERGDVDQETQYF	TRBV7-2	TRBJ2-5	TRBD2	-
TGTGCCAGCAGTGACGGACTAGCGGGGTCCAAAAACATTCAGTACTTC	CASSDGLAGSKNIQYF	TRBV25-1	TRBJ2-4	TRBD2	once
TGTGCCAGCAGCGTAGCTGGGGGCAGGACTGGCTACACCTTC	CASSVAGGRTGYTF	TRBV9	TRBJ1-2	-	-
TGTGCCAGTAGCCGGACAGGGAGGGATGAAGCTTTTTTT	CASSRTGRDEAFF	TRBV2	TRBJ1-1	TRBD1	-
TGTGCCAGCAGTTCCATCTATGGCTACACCTTC	CASSSIYGYTF	TRBV28	TRBJ1-2	-	-
TGTGCCAGCAGTAGGAGCGGGGGGAATGAGCAGTTCTTC	CASSRSGGNEQFF	TRBV4-2	TRBJ2-1	TRBD2	-